The present T cell receptor beta chain was sequenced within a study of identical twins. Study conclusions and caveats: Twins shared out-of-frame alpha sequences with excess low generation probability. Models underestimated TCR alpha sharing (out-of-frame) in monozygotic twins.

TCRdb re-analysed the 5' RACE reads in MiXCR, keeping a single row per CDR3 protein. This repertoire shows 500,000 to 550,000 distinct CDR3 sequences, approximately 20% found once; its top ten account for around 0.48%. The count of this clonotype is one. The antigen is not known. Separately, the same data were catalogued under a study of yellow fever vaccine responses in identical twins.

Sequenced material: CD4+ T cells sorted from blood. The sequence derives from a woman younger than 30 in good health.

In DNA form, the CDR3 reads TGCGCCAGCAGCCGAACATCGACTAGCGGGGACAACACAGATACGCAGTATTTT. This translates into CASSRTSTSGDNTDTQYF. The rearrangement joins TRBV4-1 to TRBJ2-3; 11 bases align to TRBD2. Losses at the gene ends were 4 bases for V and 2 bases for J; bases not matched to a gene: 11. Per germline, CDR1 MGHRA and CDR2 YSYEKL. The CDR3 spans 18 residues.